This is a list of T cell receptor beta chains from one sample in a study of brain T cells in children with intractable seizures. The protocol was immunoSEQ multiplex PCR, while the TCRdb copy is restricted to in-frame clones and leaves out a portion. The sample holds a few hundred thousand clones, nearly 95% seen once. Material: peripheral blood, obtained around 5 months after surgery. The receptors derive from a boy in the first two years of life with tuberous sclerosis and intractable seizures. Each CDR3 is given with its conserved first and last residue. The D gene is left open where the match is weak. Clone size appears in some rows only: once, few, many, or a class for an expanded clone.

j_call	clone_size	v_call	d_call	cdr3_nt	cdr3_aa
TRBJ1-5	NA	TRBV6-6	NA	TGTGCCAGCAGCCTCGACCAAGCAAGCAATCAGCCCCAGCATTTT	CASSLDQASNQPQHF
TRBJ2-7	NA	TRBV6-1	TRBD2	TGTGCCAGCAGTGGACCCGGACTAGCGGGAGCGGACGAGCAGTACTTC	CASSGPGLAGADEQYF
TRBJ2-3	once	TRBV6-1	NA	TGTGCCAGCAGTGATGACTCGCTTGGAAGAGATACGCAGTATTTT	CASSDDSLGRDTQYF
TRBJ2-3	NA	TRBV2	NA	TGTGCCAGCAGCGAAACAGACCTCACAGATACGCAGTATTTT	CASSETDLTDTQYF
TRBJ2-7	NA	TRBV10-3	NA	TGTGCCACGACGGACAGCTACGAGCAGTACTTC	CATTDSYEQYF
TRBJ2-1	NA	TRBV10-1	NA	TGCGCCAGCAGTGAGTCGGACAACTACAATGAGCAGTTCTTC	CASSESDNYNEQFF
TRBJ2-3	NA	TRBV6-5	NA	TGTGCCAGCAGTTTGGACAGCACAGATACGCAGTATTTT	CASSLDSTDTQYF
TRBJ1-2	NA	TRBV6-5	NA	TGTGCCAGCAGTTACACCTCGACAGGAGGTAACTATGGCTACACCTTC	CASSYTSTGGNYGYTF
TRBJ1-6	NA	TRBV27	NA	TGTGCCAGCAGTCCCACCTGGGGAACCTATAATTCACCCCTCCACTTT	CASSPTWGTYNSPLHF
TRBJ2-1	NA	TRBV19	TRBD2	TGTGCCAGTAGTATTGGCGGGGGGAGGTCCTACAATGAGCAGTTCTTC	CASSIGGGRSYNEQFF
TRBJ2-5	NA	TRBV3-1/TRBV3-2	NA	TGTGCCAGCAGCTACTTGGAGGGGGCTTTCCAAGAGACCCAGTACTTC	CASSYLEGAFQETQYF
TRBJ2-5	NA	TRBV6-5	NA	TGTGCCAGCAGTTACGAAGACCAAGAGACCCAGTACTTC	CASSYEDQETQYF
TRBJ2-5	NA	TRBV18	NA	TGTGCCAGCTCACCCCCGACACGGGCCTCCGGAGAGACCCAGTACTTC	CASSPPTRASGETQYF
TRBJ2-7	few	TRBV27	TRBD1	TGTGCCAGCACGGGACAGGGGAAAGGATCCTACGAGCAGTACTTC	CASTGQGKGSYEQYF
TRBJ2-6	NA	TRBV30	TRBD1	TGTGCCTGGGACCTTAGAGGACAGGGTTTGGTTGGGGCCAACGTCCTGACTTTC	CAWDLRGQGLVGANVLTF
TRBJ2-7	NA	TRBV7-3	NA	TGTGCCAGCAAAAGGGCTCCCTACGAGCAGTACTTC	CASKRAPYEQYF
TRBJ1-6	NA	TRBV6-2/TRBV6-3	NA	TGTGCCAGCAGCCCTACAGCTAGGCGCGGTAATTCACCCCTCCACTTT	CASSPTARRGNSPLHF
TRBJ2-7	NA	TRBV7-6	NA	TGTGCCAGCAGCCTCCCTCAGGACGGACCGTACGAGCAGTACTTC	CASSLPQDGPYEQYF
TRBJ1-5	NA	TRBV10-3	NA	TGTGCCATCAGTGAGTCGTGGCAGGATAGCAATCAGCCCCAGCATTTT	CAISESWQDSNQPQHF
TRBJ1-2	NA	TRBV14	NA	TGTGCCAGCAGCCAACTCACTAACTATGGCTACACCTTC	CASSQLTNYGYTF
TRBJ1-3	NA	TRBV7-2	NA	TGTGCCAGCAGCCCCCACCCTGGAGACACCATATATTTT	CASSPHPGDTIYF
TRBJ1-4	NA	TRBV20-1	TRBD1	TGCAGTGCTAGTAGACAGGGGGCAAAAGTAACTAATGAAAAACTGTTTTTT	CSASRQGAKVTNEKLFF
TRBJ2-2	NA	TRBV4-2	NA	TGTGCCAGCAGGACCTCCGGGACTCCATTAGGGACCGGGGAGCTGTTTTTT	CASRTSGTPLGTGELFF
TRBJ1-6	NA	TRBV7-9	NA	TGTGCCAGCAGCCCCGGGGATTCACCCCTCCACTTT	CASSPGDSPLHF
TRBJ1-2	NA	TRBV29-1	NA	TGCAGCGTTGGAGGGCACTATGGCTACACCTTC	CSVGGHYGYTF
TRBJ1-2	NA	TRBV7-9	NA	TGTGCCAGCAGCTTTGTTGCTCCGAACTATGGCTACACCTTC	CASSFVAPNYGYTF
TRBJ1-1	NA	TRBV7-2	NA	TGTGCCAGCAGCTTCAACCCGACAACTGAAGCTTTCTTT	CASSFNPTTEAFF
TRBJ2-1	NA	TRBV13	TRBD2	TGTGCCAGCAGCTTAGTTGCGGGGGGGCCAGAGTTCTTC	CASSLVAGGPEFF
TRBJ1-1	NA	TRBV19	TRBD1	TGTGCCAGTAGTACCCTAACAGGGGTCTCTGGTGAAGCTTTCTTT	CASSTLTGVSGEAFF
TRBJ2-3	NA	TRBV5-1	TRBD2	TGCGCCAGCAGCTTTCGACTAGCTTTTAGCACAGATACGCAGTATTTT	CASSFRLAFSTDTQYF
TRBJ2-2	NA	TRBV19	TRBD2	TGTGCCAGTAGTATAGACTCTAGCGGGACGGTCGGGGAGCTGTTTTTT	CASSIDSSGTVGELFF
TRBJ2-2	few	TRBV10-2	NA	TGCGCCAGCAGTGTGCGGGGCGGCACCGGGGAGCTGTTTTTT	CASSVRGGTGELFF